This TCR beta chain was sequenced for a study of T cell repertoires in cytomegalovirus infection (dated by TCRdb to between 2019 and 2020). Notes on the research overall: Recently identified HLA-C-restricted CMV epitopes, whose presentation resists viral immunomodulation, were targeted by peptide stimulations together with well-studied HLA-B-restricted epitopes. Donor HLA type was relevant to the analysis, because carriage of CMV infection together with the matching HLA type was indicated by public TCR beta signatures.

The intended sense of this specimen's treatment or condition label: in vitro stimulation with specific CMV peptide epitopes to enrich CMV-specific T cells. The instrument was an Illumina HiSeq 1500. The public sequencing data were trimmed at Q25 with fastp and processed into clonotypes with MiXCR by TCRdb, which kept only in-frame beta chains. Each CDR3 protein appears once, grouped with its most common genes and DNA. The sample table contains 750,000 to 950,000 distinct CDR3 sequences; only one count was recorded for just under 30% of them. The leading ten clones occupy around 13% of the sample. The paper's findings and limits, for the study overall: In both this cohort and an independent cohort of some 370 donors, the cumulative frequency of public TCR beta family members distinguished carriers of CMV infection plus the relevant HLA type. In the ex vivo response, HLA-C-restricted CMV-specific TCR beta clonotypes were dominant, and in two of eight donors the single most frequent clonotype came from this HLA-C-restricted group.

To note about this clonotype: What antigen it recognizes has not been identified. Within one base of it there is no much larger clone, and no base qualities were kept.

Including cysteine and phenylalanine, the CDR3 has 15 amino acids. Left in the record is the CDR3 DNA by itself, 45 bases read in frame from the first base. Trimmed from V: 1 base; trimmed from J: 7 bases; junction bases lacking a gene match: 9. The germline V gene specifies MGHDK as CDR1 and SYGVNS as CDR2. This TCR was recovered from a human donor in good health (CMV status not recorded). Some clones in this sample may be carry-over from other donors' samples. This material consisted of cultured CD8+ T cells from PBMCs, taken from culture after CMV antigen stimulation. The rearranged chain carries TRBV25-1 and TRBJ1-2; 7 bases in between match TRBD1. The DNA sequence is TGTGCCAGCAGTGAATCCCAAGGGGGCGCGGGTGGCTACACCTTC. Translation gives CASSESQGGAGGYTF.